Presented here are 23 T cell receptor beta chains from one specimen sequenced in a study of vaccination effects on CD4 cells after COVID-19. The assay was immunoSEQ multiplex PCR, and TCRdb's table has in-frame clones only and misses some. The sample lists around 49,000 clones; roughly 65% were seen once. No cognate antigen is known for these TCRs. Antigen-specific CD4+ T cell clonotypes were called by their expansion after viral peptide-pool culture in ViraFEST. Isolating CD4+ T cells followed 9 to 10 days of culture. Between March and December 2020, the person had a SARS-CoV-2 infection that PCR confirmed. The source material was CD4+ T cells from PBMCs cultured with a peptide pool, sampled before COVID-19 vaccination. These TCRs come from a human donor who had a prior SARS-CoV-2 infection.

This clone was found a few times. In DNA form, the CDR3 reads TGCGCCAGCAGCTTCCGGGACGGTGCAGGGTCACCCCTCCACTTT. It yields the protein CASSFRDGAGSPLHF. The rearrangement uses TRBV5-1 and TRBJ1-6; a possible D gene is TRBD1 (5 bases). Germline CDR1 and CDR2: SGHRS and YFSETQ. The CDR3 sequence is 15 residues long. With 2 bases removed from V and 10 bases from J, the gap between germline ends came to 16 bases.

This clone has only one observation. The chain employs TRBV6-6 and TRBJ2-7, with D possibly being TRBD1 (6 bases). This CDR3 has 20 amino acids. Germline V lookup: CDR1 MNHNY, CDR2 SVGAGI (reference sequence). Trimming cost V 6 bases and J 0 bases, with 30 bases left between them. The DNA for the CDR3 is TGTGCCAGCAGCCGGACATCTATACAGGGTAATGCTGGAAGCTCCTACGAGCAGTACTTC. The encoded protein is CASSRTSIQGNAGSSYEQYF.

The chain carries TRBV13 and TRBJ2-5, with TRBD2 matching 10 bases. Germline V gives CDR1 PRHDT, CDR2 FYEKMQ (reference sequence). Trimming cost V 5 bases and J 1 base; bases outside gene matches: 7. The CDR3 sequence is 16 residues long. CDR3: CASSHYRTSGQETQYF. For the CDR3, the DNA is TGTGCCAGCAGCCACTATAGGACTAGCGGCCAAGAGACCCAGTACTTC.

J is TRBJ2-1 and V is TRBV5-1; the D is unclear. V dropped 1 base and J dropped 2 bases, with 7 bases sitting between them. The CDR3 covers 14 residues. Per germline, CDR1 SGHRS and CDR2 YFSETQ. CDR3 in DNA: TGCGCCAGCAGCTTGTATTTTGCCTACAATGAGCAGTTCTTC. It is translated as CASSLYFAYNEQFF.

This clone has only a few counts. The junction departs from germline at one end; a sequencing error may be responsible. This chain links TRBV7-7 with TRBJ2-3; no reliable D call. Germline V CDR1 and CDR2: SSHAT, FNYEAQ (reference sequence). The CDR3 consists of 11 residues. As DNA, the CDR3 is TGTGCTAGCAGCTCCCCCGATACGCAGTATTTT. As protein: CASSSPDTQYF.

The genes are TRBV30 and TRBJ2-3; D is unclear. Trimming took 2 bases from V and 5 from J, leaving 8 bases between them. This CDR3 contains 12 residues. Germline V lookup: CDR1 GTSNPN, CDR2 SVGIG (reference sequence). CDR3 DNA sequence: TGTGCCTGGAGTCTCAGAGGAGATACGCAGTATTTT. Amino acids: CAWSLRGDTQYF.

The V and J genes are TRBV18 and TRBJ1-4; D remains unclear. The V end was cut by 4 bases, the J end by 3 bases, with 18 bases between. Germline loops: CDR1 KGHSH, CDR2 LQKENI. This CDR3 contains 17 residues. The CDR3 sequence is CASSHRTGMAPNEKLFF. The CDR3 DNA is TGTGCCAGCTCACATAGGACCGGGATGGCTCCTAATGAAAAACTGTTTTTT.

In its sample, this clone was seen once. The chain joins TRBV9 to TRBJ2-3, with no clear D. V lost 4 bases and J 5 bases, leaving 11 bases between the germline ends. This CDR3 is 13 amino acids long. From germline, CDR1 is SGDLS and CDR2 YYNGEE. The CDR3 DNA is TGTGCCAGCAGCCCGCAAGTAGGAGATACGCAGTATTTT. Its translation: CASSPQVGDTQYF.

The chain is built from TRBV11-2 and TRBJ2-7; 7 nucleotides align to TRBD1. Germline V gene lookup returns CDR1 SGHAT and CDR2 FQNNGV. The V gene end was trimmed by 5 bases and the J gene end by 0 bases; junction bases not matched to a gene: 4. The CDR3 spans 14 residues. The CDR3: CASSQQGYSYEQYF. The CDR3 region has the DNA TGTGCCAGCAGCCAACAGGGGTACTCCTACGAGCAGTACTTC.

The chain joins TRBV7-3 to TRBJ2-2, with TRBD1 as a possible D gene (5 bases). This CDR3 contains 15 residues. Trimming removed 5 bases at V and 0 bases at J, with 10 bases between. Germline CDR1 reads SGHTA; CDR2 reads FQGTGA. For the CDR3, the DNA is TGTGCCAGCAGCCAGGGAATAGCGAACACCGGGGAGCTGTTTTTT. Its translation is CASSQGIANTGELFF.

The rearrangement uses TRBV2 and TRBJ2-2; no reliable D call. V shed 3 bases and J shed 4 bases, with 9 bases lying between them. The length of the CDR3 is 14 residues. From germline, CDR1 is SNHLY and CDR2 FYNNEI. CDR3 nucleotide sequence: TGTGCCAGCAGTGACGTCAGGCGCACCGGGGAGCTGTTTTTT. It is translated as CASSDVRRTGELFF. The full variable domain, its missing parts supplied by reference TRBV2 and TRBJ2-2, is EPEVTQTPSHQVTQMGQEVILRCVPISNHLYFYWYRQILGQKVEFLVSFYNNEISEKSEIFDDQFSVERPDGSNFTLKIRSTKLEDSAMYFCASSDVRRTGELFFGEGSRLTVL.

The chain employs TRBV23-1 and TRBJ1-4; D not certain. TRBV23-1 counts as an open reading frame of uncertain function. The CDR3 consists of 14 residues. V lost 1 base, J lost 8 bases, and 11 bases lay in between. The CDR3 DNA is TGCGCCAGCAGTCAATACAGTTTTCGGGAAAAACTGTTTTTT. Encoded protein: CASSQYSFREKLFF.

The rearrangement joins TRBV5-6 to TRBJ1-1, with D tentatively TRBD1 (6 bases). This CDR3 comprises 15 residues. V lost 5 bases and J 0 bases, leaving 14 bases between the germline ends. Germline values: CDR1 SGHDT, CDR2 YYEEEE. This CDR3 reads CASSYRTALNTEAFF. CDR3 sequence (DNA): TGTGCCAGCAGTTACCGGACAGCTTTGAACACTGAAGCTTTCTTT.

CDR3 sequence (DNA): TGTGCCAGCAGCCCCGTCTTGGCCGGGGAGCTGTTTTTT. It translates to CASSPVLAGELFF. The rearrangement uses TRBV7-9 and TRBJ2-2; D unresolved. Germline V gives CDR1 SEHNR, CDR2 FQNEAQ (reference sequence). This CDR3 has 13 residues. V was cut by 5 bases and J by 6 bases, with 10 bases left in between.

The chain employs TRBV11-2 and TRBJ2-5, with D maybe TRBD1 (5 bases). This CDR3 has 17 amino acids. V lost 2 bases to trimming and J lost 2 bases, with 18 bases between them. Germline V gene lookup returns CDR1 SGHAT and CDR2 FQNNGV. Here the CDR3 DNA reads TGTGCCAGCAGCTTATACTCGGTCCCCCAGGGACAAGAGACCCAGTACTTC. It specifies CASSLYSVPQGQETQYF.

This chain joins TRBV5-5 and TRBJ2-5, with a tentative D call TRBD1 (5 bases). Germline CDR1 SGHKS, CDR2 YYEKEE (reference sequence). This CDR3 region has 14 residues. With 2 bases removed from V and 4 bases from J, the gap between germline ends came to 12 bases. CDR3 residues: CASSFPQGLETQYF. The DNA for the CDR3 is TGTGCCAGCAGCTTCCCTCAGGGCCTAGAGACCCAGTACTTC.

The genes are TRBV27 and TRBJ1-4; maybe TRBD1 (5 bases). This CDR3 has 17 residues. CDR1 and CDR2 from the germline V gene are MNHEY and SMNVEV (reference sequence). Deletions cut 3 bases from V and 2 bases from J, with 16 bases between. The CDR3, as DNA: TGTGCCAGCAGTTTTCACCAGGGAAATTGGACTAATGAAAAACTGTTTTTT. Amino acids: CASSFHQGNWTNEKLFF.

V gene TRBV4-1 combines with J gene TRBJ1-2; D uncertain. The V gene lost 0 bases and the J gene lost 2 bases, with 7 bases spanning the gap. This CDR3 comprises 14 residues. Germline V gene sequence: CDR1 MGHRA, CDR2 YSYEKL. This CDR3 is CASSQDPLNYGYTF. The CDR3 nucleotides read TGCGCCAGCAGCCAAGATCCCCTCAACTATGGCTACACCTTC.

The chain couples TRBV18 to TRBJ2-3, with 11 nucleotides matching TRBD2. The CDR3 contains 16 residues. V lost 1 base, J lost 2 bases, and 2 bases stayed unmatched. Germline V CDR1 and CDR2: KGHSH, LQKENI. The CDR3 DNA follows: TGTGCCAGCTCACCACTAGCGGGAGGGCCCACAGATACGCAGTATTTT. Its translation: CASSPLAGGPTDTQYF.

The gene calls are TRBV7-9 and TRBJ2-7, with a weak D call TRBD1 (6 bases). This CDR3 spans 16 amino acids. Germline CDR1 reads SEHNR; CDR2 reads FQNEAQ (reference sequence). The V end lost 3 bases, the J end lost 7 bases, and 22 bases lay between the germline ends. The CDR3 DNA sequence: TGTGCCAGCAGCTTGATGGGACAAATCTCTACGAAGGAGCAGTACTTC. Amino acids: CASSLMGQISTKEQYF. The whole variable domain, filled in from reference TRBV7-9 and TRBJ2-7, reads DTGVSQNPRHKITKRGQNVTFRCDPISEHNRLYWYRQTLGQGPEFLTYFQNEAQLEKSRLLSDRFSAERPKGSFSTLEIQRTEQGDSAMYLCASSLMGQISTKEQYFGPGTRLTVT.

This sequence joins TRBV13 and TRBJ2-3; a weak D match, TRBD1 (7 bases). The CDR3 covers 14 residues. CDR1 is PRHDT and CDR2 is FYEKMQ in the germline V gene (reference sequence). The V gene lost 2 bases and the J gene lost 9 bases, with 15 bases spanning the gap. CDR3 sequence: CASSLRAGGYTQYF. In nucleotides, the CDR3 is TGTGCCAGCAGCTTAAGGGCAGGGGGGTACACGCAGTATTTT.

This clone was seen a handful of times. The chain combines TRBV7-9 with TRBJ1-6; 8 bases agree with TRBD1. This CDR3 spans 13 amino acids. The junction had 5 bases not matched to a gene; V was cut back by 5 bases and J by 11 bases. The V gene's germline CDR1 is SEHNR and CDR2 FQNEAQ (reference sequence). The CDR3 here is CASSVTGDAPLHF. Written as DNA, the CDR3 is TGTGCCAGCAGCGTGACAGGGGACGCACCCCTCCACTTT.

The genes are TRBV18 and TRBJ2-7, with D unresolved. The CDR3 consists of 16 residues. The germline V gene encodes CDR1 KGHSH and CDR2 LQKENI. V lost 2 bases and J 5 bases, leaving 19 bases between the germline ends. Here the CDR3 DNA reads TGTGCCAGCTCACCATTTGGACCCAATGCCGGTGACGAGCAGTACTTC. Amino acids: CASSPFGPNAGDEQYF. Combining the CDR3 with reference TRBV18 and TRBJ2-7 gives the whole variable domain NAGVMQNPRHLVRRRGQEARLRCSPMKGHSHVYWYRQLPEEGLKFMVYLQKENIIDESGMPKERFSAEFPKEGPSILRIQQVVRGDSAAYFCASSPFGPNAGDEQYFGPGTRLTVT.